The 8 T cell receptor beta chains in this list originate from one sample, sequenced in a study of blood T cell repertoires in COVID-19. Sequencing used immunoSEQ multiplex PCR; TCRdb keeps in-frame clones, though not all of them. This sample has about 190,000 clones; approximately 82% occur once, and the top ten carry over 9.5%. Sequenced sample: peripheral blood. The receptors were gathered from a woman of 80 years or more with active or convalescent COVID-19.

The table lists this clone with a few counts. The chain has TRBV7-8 and TRBJ1-1; D possibly corresponds to TRBD1 (6 bases). CDR1 is SGHVS and CDR2 is FQNEAQ in the germline V gene. The CDR3 covers 12 residues. The V end lost 5 bases, the J end lost 7 bases, and 11 bases lay between the germline ends. CDR3 residues: CASSPGQFEAFF. As DNA, the CDR3 is TGTGCCAGCAGCCCCGGACAGTTTGAAGCTTTCTTT.

The chain couples TRBV7-6 to TRBJ2-1; a weak D match, TRBD2 (6 bases). Trimming removed 5 bases from V and 2 bases from J, with 19 bases in between. Per the germline V gene, CDR1 is SGHVS and CDR2 is FNYEAQ. The CDR3 totals 17 residues. CDR3 in amino acids: CASSPPLERAPYNEQFF. The DNA for the CDR3 is TGTGCCAGCAGCCCACCGCTAGAGCGGGCCCCCTACAATGAGCAGTTCTTC.

This chain uses TRBV2 with TRBJ1-6; 9 bases agree with TRBD1. The CDR3 runs to 15 residues. With V trimmed by 7 bases and J by 5 bases, 6 bases remained unmatched. The germline CDR1 and CDR2 sequences are SNHLY and FYNNEI. The CDR3: CASIRDRVHNSPLHF. CDR3 nucleotide sequence: TGTGCCAGCATCCGGGACAGGGTCCATAATTCACCCCTCCACTTT.

The J gene is TRBJ1-2, the V gene TRBV6-1, with a weak D call TRBD1 (6 bases). V was pared by 0 bases and J by 5 bases, with 10 bases between. Germline values: CDR1 MNHNS, CDR2 SASEGT. This CDR3 has 14 amino acids. As DNA, the CDR3 is TGTGCCAGCAGTGAAGCGACAGGAATTTATGGCTACACCTTC. Translating gives CASSEATGIYGYTF.

The V gene is TRBV9, the J gene TRBJ2-7, with 7 nucleotides matching TRBD2. Germline V gene data show CDR1 as SGDLS and CDR2 as YYNGEE. V gave up 0 bases and J gave up 6 bases; unmatched junction bases: 3. The CDR3 length is 13 residues. CDR3 sequence: CASSVAGGTEQYF. CDR3 coding DNA: TGTGCCAGCAGCGTAGCGGGAGGCACCGAGCAGTACTTC.

The chain is built from TRBV9 and TRBJ2-7, with a tentative D call TRBD2 (6 bases). Germline V gene lookup returns CDR1 SGDLS and CDR2 YYNGEE. The CDR3 contains 14 residues. The V gene lost 0 bases and the J gene lost 4 bases, with 11 bases spanning the gap. DNA for the CDR3: TGTGCCAGCAGCGTAGGTGGGACTGCGTACGAGCAGTACTTC. Amino acids: CASSVGGTAYEQYF.

This clone was recorded a few times. The chain is built from TRBV6-6 and TRBJ1-2; no clear D gene. CDR1 and CDR2 from the germline V gene are MNHNY and SVGAGI (reference sequence). Trimming removed 4 bases at V and 4 bases at J, with 10 bases between. This CDR3 comprises 13 residues. CDR3 DNA sequence: TGTGCCAGCAGTTTAGGACTGCTCTATGGCTACACCTTC. It is translated as CASSLGLLYGYTF.

The rearrangement joins TRBV7-6 to TRBJ2-3, with D possibly matching TRBD1 (7 bases). V lost 0 bases and J lost 3, with 10 bases in between. The CDR3 contains 15 residues. Per germline, CDR1 SGHVS and CDR2 FNYEAQ. CDR3 in amino acids: CASSLATGRTDTQYF. CDR3 sequence (DNA): TGTGCCAGCAGCTTAGCGACAGGGAGGACAGATACGCAGTATTTT.